Detailed here is one TCR beta chain. A J-beta primer mix and a sample-barcoded 5' primer were used in a second PCR of about 7 to 12 cycles. TCRdb redid the calling of the 5' RACE reads with MiXCR, one entry per CDR3 protein. The sample contains around 650,000 distinct CDR3 sequences, 40% to 45% of which appear only once. This sample is drawn from a study of blood T cells in healthy people across ages. The CDR3 loop spans 13 amino acids. The germline V gene has CDR1 MGHDK and CDR2 SYGVNS. The sequence was obtained from a man of 80 years or more in good health. The J gene is TRBJ2-5, the V gene TRBV25-1, with 7 bases aligning to TRBD1. The better agreement between TRBJ2-7 and the DNA end casts doubt on the J call. The sample taken for sequencing was blood. CDR3 protein: CASRDSGISEQYF. In DNA form, the CDR3 reads TGTGCCAGCCGGGACAGTGGAATAAGCGAGCAGTACTTC.